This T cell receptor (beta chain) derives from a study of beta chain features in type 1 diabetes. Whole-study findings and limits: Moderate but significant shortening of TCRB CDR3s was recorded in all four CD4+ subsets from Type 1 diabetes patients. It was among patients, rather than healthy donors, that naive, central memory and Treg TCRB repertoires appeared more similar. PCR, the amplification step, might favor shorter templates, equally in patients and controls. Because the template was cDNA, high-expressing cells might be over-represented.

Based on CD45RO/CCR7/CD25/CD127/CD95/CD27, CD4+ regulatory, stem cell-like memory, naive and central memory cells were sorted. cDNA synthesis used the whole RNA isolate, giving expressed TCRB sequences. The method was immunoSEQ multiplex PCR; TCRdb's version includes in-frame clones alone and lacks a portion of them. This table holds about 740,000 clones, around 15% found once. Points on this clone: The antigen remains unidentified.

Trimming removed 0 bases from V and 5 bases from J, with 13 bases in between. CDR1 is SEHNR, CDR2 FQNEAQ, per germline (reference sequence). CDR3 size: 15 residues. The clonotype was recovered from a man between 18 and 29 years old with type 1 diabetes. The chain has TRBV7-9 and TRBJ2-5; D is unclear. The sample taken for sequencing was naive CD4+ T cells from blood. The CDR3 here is CASSLALQRVETQYF. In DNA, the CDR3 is TGTGCCAGCAGCTTAGCGCTCCAGCGCGTGGAGACCCAGTACTTC.